This T cell receptor (beta chain) was found in a study of blood T cell repertoires in COVID-19. As for the study in general: PBMCs, B-cell-depleted T cells, or T cells were the source of the cDNA or gDNA that made up the material.

The study recruited people aged roughly 18 to 100 years across around 24 US areas. Under the authors' procedure: Nucleated cell number was recorded as an estimate derived from reference gene primer amplification. The repertoire was sequenced with immunoSEQ multiplex PCR; TCRdb's copy has only in-frame clones and lacks some. Clone size and V and J calls were adopted from that table, with D and trimming inferred from the DNA. The top ten clones hold about 4% of a sample with about 220,000 clones, roughly 88% of them seen once. The specimen was PBMCs or T cells enriched from blood (not recorded which). This clonotype originated in a woman aged 40 to 50 with acute COVID-19.

CDR3 amino acids: CASSYTGNGYTF. The DNA of the CDR3 is TGTGCCAGCAGTTACACAGGGAATGGCTACACCTTC. The chain has TRBV6-2 or TRBV6-3 and TRBJ1-2, with D possibly matching TRBD1 (6 bases). Trimming cost V 2 bases and J 6 bases, with 7 bases left between them. The CDR3 loop spans 12 amino acids. CDR1 and CDR2 from the germline V gene are MNHEY and SVGEGT.